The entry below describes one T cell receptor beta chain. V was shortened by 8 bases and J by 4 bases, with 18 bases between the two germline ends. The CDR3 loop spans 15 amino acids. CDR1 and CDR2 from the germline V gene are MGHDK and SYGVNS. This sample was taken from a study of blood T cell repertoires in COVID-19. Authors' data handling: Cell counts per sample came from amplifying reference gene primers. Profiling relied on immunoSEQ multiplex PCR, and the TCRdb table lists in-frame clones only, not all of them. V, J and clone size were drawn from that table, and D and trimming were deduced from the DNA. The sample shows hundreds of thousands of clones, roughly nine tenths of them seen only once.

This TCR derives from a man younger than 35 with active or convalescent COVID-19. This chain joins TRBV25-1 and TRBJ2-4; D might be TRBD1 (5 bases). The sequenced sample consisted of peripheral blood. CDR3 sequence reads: CASAVGVGRKNIQYF. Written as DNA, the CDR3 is TGTGCCAGCGCGGTTGGGGTGGGGCGTAAAAACATTCAGTACTTC.